This T cell receptor beta chain derives from a study of Graves' ophthalmopathy and Graves' hyperthyroidism. Study-wide context: Blood was drawn at initial diagnosis, before any treatment. Study observations and caveats: Blood also carried most expanded thyroid clonotypes exceeding 0.001 frequency.

Note on this clonotype: The antigen is undetermined.

This CDR3 comprises 14 residues. J was trimmed by 6 bases and V by 5 bases; bases with no gene match: 9. Germline CDR1 reads MGHDK; CDR2 reads SYGVNS. Patients were left out if they had other autoimmune diseases, uncontrolled infections, pregnancy or lactation. Amplification of TCR beta CDR3 regions used RNA transcripts. HTBI-primed first-round RT-PCR preceded second-round multiplex PCR. In TCRdb, the multiplex PCR reads were re-called with MiXCR into one record per CDR3 protein. The table records 600,000 to 950,000 distinct CDR3 sequences, roughly 40% of them present only once. This clonotype was obtained from an adult man with Graves' ophthalmopathy. Sequenced material: peripheral blood. The chain has TRBV25-1 and TRBJ2-7, with 8 bases matching TRBD2. For the CDR3, the DNA is TGTGCCAGCAGTTCGCTAGCGGGTCCCGGCGAGCAGTACTTC. Residues: CASSSLAGPGEQYF.